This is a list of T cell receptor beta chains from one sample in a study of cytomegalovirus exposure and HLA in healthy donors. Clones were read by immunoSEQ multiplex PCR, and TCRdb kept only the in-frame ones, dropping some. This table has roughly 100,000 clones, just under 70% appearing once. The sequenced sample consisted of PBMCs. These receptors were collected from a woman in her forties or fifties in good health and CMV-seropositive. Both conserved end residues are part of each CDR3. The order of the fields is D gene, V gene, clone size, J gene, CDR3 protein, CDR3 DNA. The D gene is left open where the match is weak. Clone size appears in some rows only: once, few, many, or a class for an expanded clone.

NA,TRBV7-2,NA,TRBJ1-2,CASSLVGVGYTF,TGTGCCAGCAGCTTAGTCGGTGTTGGCTACACCTTC
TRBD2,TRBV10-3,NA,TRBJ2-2,CAISPRGGTNTGELFF,TGTGCCATCAGTCCTCGCGGGGGGACGAACACCGGGGAGCTGTTTTTT
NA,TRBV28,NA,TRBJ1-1,CASSLWASRGDTEAFF,TGTGCCAGCAGTTTATGGGCCTCGCGGGGGGACACTGAAGCTTTCTTT
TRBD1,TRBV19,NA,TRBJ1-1,CASSGTGGMGTEAFF,TGTGCCAGTTCCGGGACAGGGGGAATGGGCACTGAAGCTTTCTTT
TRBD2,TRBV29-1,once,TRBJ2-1,CSVAHRPGLAGVEQFF,TGCAGCGTTGCCCACCGACCGGGACTAGCGGGAGTCGAGCAGTTCTTC
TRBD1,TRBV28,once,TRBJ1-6,CASSEVRGRGSNSPLHF,TGTGCCAGCAGTGAAGTCAGGGGGCGCGGTAGTAATTCACCCCTCCACTTT
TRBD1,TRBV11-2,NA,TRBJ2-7,CASSSEQGREQYF,TGTGCCAGCAGCTCCGAACAGGGGCGCGAGCAGTACTTC
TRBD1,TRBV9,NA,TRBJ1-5,CASSPSRDRSQPQHF,TGTGCCAGTAGCCCCAGCCGGGACAGGAGTCAGCCCCAGCATTTT
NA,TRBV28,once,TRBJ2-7,CASSLVGDAYEQYF,TGTGCCAGCAGTTTGGTAGGGGATGCCTACGAGCAGTACTTC
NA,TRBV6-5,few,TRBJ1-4,CASSYSTGVNEKLFF,TGTGCCAGCAGTTACTCGACGGGGGTTAATGAAAAACTGTTTTTT
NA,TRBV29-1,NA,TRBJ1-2,CSVEGTNYGYTF,TGCAGCGTCGAAGGGACAAACTATGGCTACACCTTC
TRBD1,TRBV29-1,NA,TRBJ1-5,CSVRDRGPNQPQHF,TGCAGCGTTAGGGACAGGGGACCAAATCAGCCCCAGCATTTT
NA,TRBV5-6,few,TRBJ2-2,CASSATQFGTGELFF,TGTGCCAGCAGCGCAACTCAATTCGGTACCGGGGAGCTGTTTTTT
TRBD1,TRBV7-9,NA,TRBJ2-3,CASSSAGGADTQYF,TGTGCCAGCAGCTCCGCAGGGGGCGCAGATACGCAGTATTTT
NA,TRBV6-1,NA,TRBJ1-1,CASSELGAAFF,TGTGCCAGCAGTGAATTGGGGGCTGCTTTCTTT
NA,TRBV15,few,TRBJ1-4,CATSRGREGNEKLFF,TGTGCCACCAGCAGGGGAAGGGAGGGTAATGAAAAACTGTTTTTT
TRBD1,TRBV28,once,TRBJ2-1,CASSLPGQGLHEQFF,TGTGCCAGCAGCTTACCGGGACAGGGACTTCACGAGCAGTTCTTC
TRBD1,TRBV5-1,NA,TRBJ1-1,CASTRGHNTEAFF,TGCGCCAGCACCAGGGGGCATAACACTGAAGCTTTCTTT
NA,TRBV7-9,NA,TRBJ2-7,CSSSQEVVGQYF,TGTTCCAGCAGCCAGGAGGTCGTGGGGCAGTACTTC
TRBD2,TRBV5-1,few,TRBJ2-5,CASSPGLAGAETQYF,TGCGCCAGCAGCCCGGGACTAGCGGGAGCAGAGACCCAGTACTTC
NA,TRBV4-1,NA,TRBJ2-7,CASSQPRLGRGYEQYF,TGCGCCAGCAGCCAACCCCGTCTGGGCAGGGGCTACGAGCAGTACTTC
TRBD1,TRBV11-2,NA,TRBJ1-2,CASSLDRQGFYGYTF,TGTGCCAGCAGCTTAGACCGACAGGGTTTTTATGGCTACACCTTC
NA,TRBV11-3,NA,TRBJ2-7,CASSPNGGRTYEQYF,TGTGCCAGCAGCCCGAACGGGGGGCGAACGTACGAGCAGTACTTC
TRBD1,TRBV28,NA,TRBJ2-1,CASDMAGTGGYNEQFF,TGTGCCAGCGATATGGCCGGGACAGGGGGTTACAATGAGCAGTTCTTC
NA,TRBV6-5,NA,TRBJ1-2,CASSSSTTQRYGYTF,TGTGCCAGCAGTTCATCGACAACACAACGCTATGGCTACACCTTC
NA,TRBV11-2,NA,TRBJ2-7,CASSLEGGRNSYEQYF,TGTGCCAGCAGCTTAGAGGGGGGTCGAAACTCCTACGAGCAGTACTTC
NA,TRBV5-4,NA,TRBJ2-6,CASSPGHNSGANVLTF,TGTGCCAGCAGCCCGGGACACAACTCTGGGGCCAACGTCCTGACTTTC
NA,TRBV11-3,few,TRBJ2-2,CASSPQGTLGGELFF,TGTGCCAGCAGCCCACAGGGAACCCTCGGCGGGGAGCTGTTTTTT
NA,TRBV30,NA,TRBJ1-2,CACPLGGLDYGYTF,TGTGCCTGCCCCCTGGGGGGTCTGGACTATGGCTACACCTTC
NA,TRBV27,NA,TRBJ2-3,CASSLARQFNHRAPTDTQYF,TGTGCCAGCAGTTTAGCCCGCCAATTTAACCACAGGGCCCCCACAGATACGCAGTATTTT
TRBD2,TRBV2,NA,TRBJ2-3,CASRGALAGGTDTQYF,TGTGCCAGCAGGGGAGCTCTAGCGGGAGGCACAGATACGCAGTATTTT
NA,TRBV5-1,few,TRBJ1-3,CASSPDRAGNTIYF,TGCGCCAGCAGCCCCGACAGAGCTGGAAACACCATATATTTT
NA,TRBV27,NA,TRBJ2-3,CASSLFGAGRSDTQYF,TGTGCCAGCAGTTTGTTTGGGGCGGGAAGGTCAGATACGCAGTATTTT